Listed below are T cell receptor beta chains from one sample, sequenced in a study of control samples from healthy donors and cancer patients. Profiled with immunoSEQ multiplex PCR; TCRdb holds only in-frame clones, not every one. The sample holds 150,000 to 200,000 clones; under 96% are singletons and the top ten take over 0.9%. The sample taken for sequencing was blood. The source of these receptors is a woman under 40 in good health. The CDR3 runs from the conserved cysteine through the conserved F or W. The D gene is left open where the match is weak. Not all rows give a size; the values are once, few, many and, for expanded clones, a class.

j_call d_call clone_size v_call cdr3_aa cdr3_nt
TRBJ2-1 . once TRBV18 CASSPIITGDNEQFF TGTGCCAGCTCACCGATAATAACGGGAGACAATGAGCAGTTCTTC
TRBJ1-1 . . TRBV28 CASSLSGVSTEAFF TGTGCCAGCAGTTTATCGGGAGTAAGCACTGAAGCTTTCTTT
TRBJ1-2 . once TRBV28 CASTLIGIDYGYTF TGTGCCAGCACCCTAATAGGGATTGACTATGGCTACACCTTC
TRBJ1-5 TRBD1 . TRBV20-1 CSASGGQGAGSNQPQHF TGCAGTGCTAGTGGGGGACAGGGGGCGGGTAGCAATCAGCCCCAGCATTTT
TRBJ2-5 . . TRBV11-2 CASSLWRGQETQYF TGTGCCAGCAGCTTGTGGAGGGGGCAAGAGACCCAGTACTTC
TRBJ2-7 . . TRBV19 CASSITGSPSYEQYF TGTGCCAGTAGTATCACCGGGAGCCCCTCCTACGAGCAGTACTTC
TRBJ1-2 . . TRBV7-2 CASSLGPASNYGYTF TGTGCCAGCAGCTTGGGTCCGGCAAGTAACTATGGCTACACCTTC
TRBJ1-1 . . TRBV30 CAWSGLGGLDTEAFF TGTGCCTGGAGTGGGTTAGGGGGACTTGACACTGAAGCTTTCTTT
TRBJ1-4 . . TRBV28 CASSLEQGWEKLFF TGTGCCAGCAGTTTAGAACAGGGTTGGGAAAAACTGTTTTTT
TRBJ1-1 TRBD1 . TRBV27 CASSFRGPDTEAFF TGTGCCAGCAGTTTCAGGGGGCCTGACACTGAAGCTTTCTTT
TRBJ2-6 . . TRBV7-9 CASSLGGAGANVLTF TGTGCCAGCAGCTTAGGGGGTGCTGGGGCCAACGTCCTGACTTTC
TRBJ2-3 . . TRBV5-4 CASGAGITDTQYF TGTGCCAGTGGCGCGGGAATCACAGATACGCAGTATTTT
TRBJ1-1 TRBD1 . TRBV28 CASTGTGGSEAFF TGTGCCAGCACCGGGACAGGGGGCTCTGAAGCTTTCTTT
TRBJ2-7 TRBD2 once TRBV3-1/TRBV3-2 CASSGDLAGGLYEQYF TGTGCCAGCAGCGGGGACTTAGCGGGAGGCCTCTACGAGCAGTACTTC
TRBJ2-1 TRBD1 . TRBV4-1 CASSAPGQGIDEQFF TGCGCCAGCAGCGCCCCGGGACAGGGGATCGATGAGCAGTTCTTC
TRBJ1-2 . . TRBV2 CARSTGPGNYGYTF TGTGCCAGGTCAACAGGGCCCGGGAACTATGGCTACACCTTC
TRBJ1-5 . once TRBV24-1 CATSDSTNQPQHF TGTGCCACCAGTGACTCTACGAATCAGCCCCAGCATTTT
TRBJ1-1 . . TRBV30 CAWSSWTDNTEAFF TGTGCCTGGAGTTCATGGACAGATAACACTGAAGCTTTCTTT
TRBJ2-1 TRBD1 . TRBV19 CASSISLQGAPYEQFF TGTGCCAGTAGTATAAGCTTACAGGGGGCCCCTTATGAGCAGTTCTTC
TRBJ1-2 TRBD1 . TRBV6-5 CASSLDRGRPRYGYTF TGTGCCAGCAGTTTGGACAGGGGGCGGCCTCGGTATGGCTACACCTTC
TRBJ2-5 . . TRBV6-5 CASGRETQYF TGTGCCAGCGGAAGGGAGACCCAGTACTTC
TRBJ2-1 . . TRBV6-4 CASSEDGASYNEQFF TGTGCCAGCAGTGAGGACGGGGCTTCCTACAATGAGCAGTTCTTC